This T cell receptor beta chain was documented in a study of blood T cell repertoires in COVID-19. Turning to the study itself: The study drew acute and convalescent COVID-19 samples from the United States, Italy and Spain. T cells, B-cell-depleted T cells, or PBMCs provided the cDNA or gDNA that served as material.

The germline CDR1 and CDR2 sequences are SGHTS and YDEGEE. The V segment lost 4 bases and the J segment 6 bases; nucleotides outside the gene matches: 6. The CDR3 is 14 residues long. Under the authors' procedure: From reference gene primer amplification, estimates of nucleated cell counts were derived. Sequencing used immunoSEQ multiplex PCR; TCRdb keeps in-frame clones, though not all of them. Clone size and V and J calls were adopted from that table, with D and trimming inferred from the DNA. The sample lists 200,000 to 250,000 clones; 86% were seen once. Cohorts were assigned according to the clinical history that participants reported.

The chain recombines TRBV5-8 with TRBJ2-4, with TRBD1 identical over 8 bases. The sample was PBMCs or T cells enriched from blood (not recorded which). The TCR comes from a woman in her forties with acute COVID-19. The CDR3: CASSPDRDGNIQYF. CDR3 DNA: TGTGCCAGCAGCCCGGACAGGGACGGAAACATTCAGTACTTC. The variable domain in full, completed from reference TRBV5-8 and TRBJ2-4, reads EAGVTQSPTHLIKTRGQQATLRCSPISGHTSVYWYQQALGLGLQFLLWYDEGEERNRGNFPPRFSGRQFPNYSSELNVNALELEDSALYLCASSPDRDGNIQYFGAGTRLSVL.